The rows below give T cell receptor beta chains drawn from one sample of a study of cytomegalovirus exposure and HLA in healthy donors. The method was immunoSEQ multiplex PCR; TCRdb's version includes in-frame clones alone and lacks a portion of them. This table holds about 150,000 clones, roughly 79% found once. The sample was PBMCs. These receptors came from a man aged 18 to 30 in good health and CMV-seronegative. Both conserved end residues are part of each CDR3. D genes are given only for firm matches. Not every row has a clone size; where given, it reads once, few, many or a size class.

d_call	j_call	v_call	clone_size	cdr3_aa	cdr3_nt
-	TRBJ2-3	TRBV19	-	CASSDGWGGTDTQYF	TGTGCCAGTAGTGACGGGTGGGGCGGCACAGATACGCAGTATTTT
-	TRBJ1-4	TRBV29-1	-	CSGLQGNEKLFF	TGCAGCGGGTTACAGGGTAATGAAAAACTGTTTTTT
TRBD2	TRBJ2-5	TRBV6-6	-	CASSSLGLARSETQYF	TGTGCCAGCAGTTCCCTAGGACTAGCGAGGTCGGAGACCCAGTACTTC
-	TRBJ2-2	TRBV6-5	-	CASRLRGTGELFF	TGTGCCAGCAGGCTTCGAGGAACCGGGGAGCTGTTTTTT
TRBD2	TRBJ2-5	TRBV28	once	CASSFRTSGYQETQYF	TGTGCCAGCAGTTTCAGGACTAGCGGGTATCAAGAGACCCAGTACTTC
-	TRBJ1-1	TRBV7-9	-	CASSPAMAGKNTEAFF	TGTGCCAGCAGCCCGGCCATGGCAGGGAAAAACACTGAAGCTTTCTTT
TRBD1	TRBJ1-4	TRBV4-1	-	CASSPSDRARNEKLFF	TGCGCCAGCAGCCCAAGCGACAGGGCCAGAAATGAAAAACTGTTTTTT
TRBD1	TRBJ1-1	TRBV6-1	-	CASSGFRGRAHTEAFF	TGTGCCAGCAGTGGATTCAGGGGGCGAGCACACACTGAAGCTTTCTTT
TRBD2	TRBJ2-5	TRBV5-6	once	CASSPGGGIRETQYF	TGTGCCAGCAGCCCGGGAGGTGGGATTCGAGAGACCCAGTACTTC
-	TRBJ1-5	TRBV4-2	-	CASSQDREGWRHF	TGTGCCAGCAGCCAAGATCGAGAGGGTTGGAGGCATTTT
-	TRBJ1-3	TRBV14	-	CASTPQTTALEGNTIYF	TGTGCCAGCACCCCTCAGACGACAGCCTTGGAAGGAAACACCATATATTTT
-	TRBJ1-1	TRBV7-2	-	CASSLWWGVSWNTEAFF	TGTGCCAGCAGCTTATGGTGGGGGGTTAGTTGGAACACTGAAGCTTTCTTT
TRBD2	TRBJ2-1	TRBV9	-	CASSVELAGGSYNEQFF	TGTGCCAGCAGCGTAGAACTAGCGGGGGGGTCCTACAATGAGCAGTTCTTC
-	TRBJ2-1	TRBV9	-	CASSDPDRRGPYNEQFF	TGTGCCAGCAGCGACCCTGATCGGCGGGGGCCGTACAATGAGCAGTTCTTC
-	TRBJ1-5	TRBV5-1	-	CASSLGGYQPQHF	TGCGCCAGCAGCTTGGGAGGTTATCAGCCCCAGCATTTT
TRBD2	TRBJ2-2	TRBV6-5	-	CASMRGGVGTGELFF	TGTGCCAGCATGCGCGGGGGGGTGGGAACCGGGGAGCTGTTTTTT
TRBD1	TRBJ1-2	TRBV4-2	-	CASSPPGQLSHGYTF	TGTGCCAGCAGCCCTCCGGGACAGTTGTCCCATGGCTACACCTTC
TRBD2	TRBJ2-2	TRBV5-4	-	CASSLGLAGGRSNTGELFF	TGTGCCAGCAGCTTGGGACTAGCGGGGGGCCGCTCGAACACCGGGGAGCTGTTTTTT
-	TRBJ1-5	TRBV2	-	CASSGGGSNQPQHF	TGTGCCAGCAGTGGGGGGGGGAGCAATCAGCCCCAGCATTTT
TRBD1	TRBJ2-1	TRBV7-9	few	CASSPGGNEQFF	TGTGCCAGCAGCCCAGGGGGCAATGAGCAGTTCTTC
-	TRBJ1-2	TRBV21-1	few	CASSPPPPSRLGYTF	TGTGCCAGCAGCCCACCCCCGCCTAGCCGCCTTGGCTACACCTTC
-	TRBJ2-5	TRBV4-1	once	CASSQGGLQETQYF	TGCGCCAGCAGCCAAGGGGGGCTCCAAGAGACCCAGTACTTC
TRBD1	TRBJ2-5	TRBV12-5	-	CASGARTGGMETQYF	TGTGCTAGTGGTGCTCGGACAGGGGGCATGGAGACCCAGTACTTC
-	TRBJ1-3	TRBV2	-	CASSEARGDGNTIYF	TGTGCCAGCAGTGAAGCGCGGGGAGATGGAAACACCATATATTTT
-	TRBJ1-2	TRBV19	few	CASSIALADIHGYTF	TGTGCCAGTAGTATAGCTCTAGCGGACATTCACGGCTACACCTTC
TRBD2	TRBJ2-1	TRBV10-3	-	CAISENPSGGTYNEQFF	TGTGCCATCAGTGAGAACCCCAGCGGGGGTACCTACAATGAGCAGTTCTTC
TRBD2	TRBJ2-6	TRBV30	-	CAWSGRLAGRSGANVLTF	TGTGCCTGGAGCGGCAGACTAGCGGGCCGCTCTGGGGCCAACGTCCTGACTTTC
-	TRBJ1-6	TRBV11-1	-	CASSFGYNSPLHF	TGTGCCAGCAGCTTCGGGTATAATTCACCCCTCCACTTT